One sample yielded the 22 T cell receptor beta chains listed below, sequenced in a study of identical twins. TCRdb re-called the 5' RACE reads through MiXCR, storing one row per CDR3 protein. The sample shows 1.5 million to 2 million distinct CDR3 sequences, about 32% of them seen only once. The specimen was cord blood. The receptors originated from a newborn girl in good health.

The rearrangement joins TRBV2 to TRBJ1-2, with D uncertain. V gave up 2 bases and J gave up 5 bases, with 15 bases separating them. Germline CDR1 is SNHLY and CDR2 is FYNNEI. The CDR3 runs 15 residues. CDR3 residues: CASSETPDRRYGYTF. Written as DNA, the CDR3 is TGTGCCAGCAGTGAAACTCCAGACCGGCGGTATGGCTACACCTTC.

A few counts support this clonotype. The chain employs TRBV7-2 and TRBJ2-1; D is ambiguous. The germline V and J ends were trimmed by 2 bases and 9 bases, with 11 bases remaining between them. CDR1 SGHTA and CDR2 FQGNSA come from the germline V gene. This CDR3 contains 13 residues. The CDR3 sequence is CASSLPPLFEQFF. CDR3 in DNA: TGTGCCAGCAGCTTACCCCCCCTTTTTGAGCAGTTCTTC.

This clonotype showed up just a few times. The chain links TRBV6-5 to TRBJ2-1, with 8 nucleotides matching TRBD2. The V segment lost 2 bases and the J segment 5 bases; nucleotides outside the gene matches: 11. The CDR3 covers 17 residues. CDR1 is MNHEY and CDR2 is SVGAGI in the germline V gene. The CDR3 region has the DNA TGTGCCAGCAGTTACACAGCGGGGGCGTTGCGCAACAATGAGCAGTTCTTC. This codes for CASSYTAGALRNNEQFF.

This rearrangement joins TRBV10-3 to TRBJ2-7; possibly TRBD1 for D (5 bases). The V end lost 3 bases, the J end lost 6 bases, and 9 bases lay between the germline ends. Germline CDR1 and CDR2: ENHRY and SYGVKD. CDR3 length: 12 residues. The CDR3, as DNA: TGTGCCATCAGTGACAGGGTTAGCGAGCAGTACTTC. Translating gives CAISDRVSEQYF.

The chain combines TRBV5-6 with TRBJ2-1, with TRBD2 matching 11 bases. Germline V lookup: CDR1 SGHDT, CDR2 YYEEEE. V shed 4 bases, J shed 0 bases, and the junction held 9 bases outside the gene matches. This CDR3 contains 18 residues. This CDR3 is CASSPGLAALSSYNEQFF. The CDR3 DNA sequence: TGTGCCAGCAGCCCGGGACTAGCGGCCCTCAGCTCCTACAATGAGCAGTTCTTC.

Many counts were recorded for this clonotype. The junction shows a germline mismatch at one end, possibly a read error. The rearrangement uses TRBV5-1 and TRBJ1-2; D unclear. The CDR3 is 13 residues long. CDR1 and CDR2 (germline): SGHRS, YFSETQ. As DNA, the CDR3 is TGTGCCAGCAGTTTAGATCAGAACTATGGCTACACCTTC. It is translated as CASSLDQNYGYTF.

The rearrangement links TRBV4-1 to TRBJ2-5; 8 bases agree with TRBD2. The CDR3 loop spans 15 amino acids. Trimming at V came to 4 bases and at J to 9 bases, leaving 13 bases not matched to a gene. The germline gives CDR1 MGHRA, CDR2 YSYEKL. The CDR3 protein is CASSPIAGSGSAQYF. In DNA form, the CDR3 reads TGCGCCAGCAGCCCCATAGCGGGGTCAGGGTCGGCCCAGTACTTC.

CDR3 loop: CASSQGVATQYF. The CDR3 DNA reads TGTGCCAGCAGCCAGGGGGTGGCTACGCAGTATTTT. V usage is TRBV14 and J usage is TRBJ2-3; TRBD1 or TRBD2 may be the D gene (5 bases each). Trimming took 3 bases from V and 8 from J, leaving 9 bases between them. The CDR3 runs 12 residues. Germline CDR1 SGHDN, CDR2 FVKESK.

V usage is TRBV7-9 and J usage is TRBJ2-7, with TRBD1 matching 7 bases. Germline V CDR1 and CDR2: SEHNR, FQNEAQ (reference sequence). CDR3 length equals 15 residues. J was trimmed by 3 bases and V by 5 bases; bases with no gene match: 10. The CDR3 spells CASSAVTGTDYEQYF. In DNA form, the CDR3 reads TGTGCCAGCAGCGCTGTTACCGGGACAGACTACGAGCAGTACTTC.

V and J are TRBV9 and TRBJ2-5, with TRBD1 matching over 8 bases. Per the germline V gene, CDR1 is SGDLS and CDR2 is YYNGEE. V dropped 0 bases and J dropped 2; count of bases not matched to a gene: 3. There are 15 residues in the CDR3. CDR3 protein: CASSVARTGQETQYF. The CDR3 DNA sequence: TGTGCCAGCAGCGTAGCGAGGACAGGGCAAGAGACCCAGTACTTC.

The chain recombines TRBV2 with TRBJ2-2, with D possibly being TRBD1 (5 bases). CDR1 SNHLY and CDR2 FYNNEI come from the germline V gene. Trimming cost V 2 bases and J 4 bases, with 8 bases left between them. This CDR3 contains 14 residues. CDR3 amino acids: CASSERQITGELFF. The DNA of the CDR3 is TGTGCCAGCAGTGAACGACAGATCACCGGGGAGCTGTTTTTT.

The V and J genes are TRBV27 and TRBJ1-1; possibly TRBD1 for D (5 bases). Looked up from germline, CDR1 is MNHEY and CDR2 is SMNVEV (reference sequence). This CDR3 comprises 12 residues. Trimming took off 3 bases at V and 7 bases at J, with 9 bases between the two ends. The CDR3 reads CASSFQGREAFF. The DNA of the CDR3 is TGTGCCAGCAGTTTTCAGGGCCGTGAAGCTTTCTTT.

This clonotype was counted between two and nine times. The chain couples TRBV20-1 to TRBJ2-3; no firm D call. CDR1 and CDR2 (germline): DFQATT, SNEGSKA (reference sequence). This CDR3 has 17 amino acids. V was clipped by 0 bases and J by 0 bases, with 16 bases between them. The CDR3 reads CSARDISTGISTDTQYF. The CDR3, as DNA: TGCAGTGCTAGAGATATTTCCACGGGTATTAGCACAGATACGCAGTATTTT.

The chain recombines TRBV29-1 with TRBJ1-2; 9 nucleotides align to TRBD1. The germline gives CDR1 SQVTM, CDR2 ANQGSEA. The trim removed 7 bases at V and 4 bases at J, leaving 10 bases unmatched. The CDR3 totals 14 residues. This CDR3 is CSDYLQGASYGYTF. CDR3 nucleotide sequence: TGCAGCGATTACTTACAGGGGGCTAGCTATGGCTACACCTTC.

This clonotype showed up just a few times. The DNA for the CDR3 is TGCGCCAGCAGCCAAGACGCCGGGACAGCGGCGTTCTACGAGCAGTACTTC. The encoded protein is CASSQDAGTAAFYEQYF. The chain has TRBV4-1 and TRBJ2-7; TRBD1 matches at 7 bases. Germline lookup yields CDR1 MGHRA and CDR2 YSYEKL. The V gene end was trimmed by 0 bases and the J gene end by 3 bases; junction bases not matched to a gene: 11. The CDR3 extends over 17 amino acids.

This clonotype has only a few counts. The J gene is TRBJ1-2, the V gene TRBV2; 9 bases line up with TRBD1. This CDR3 has 15 residues. The junction had 10 bases not matched to a gene; V was cut back by 4 bases and J by 7 bases. Germline V CDR1 and CDR2: SNHLY, FYNNEI. Written as DNA, the CDR3 is TGTGCCAGCAGTGGCGGCGGGACAGGGCGACTTGGCTACACCTTC. The encoded protein is CASSGGGTGRLGYTF.

This chain uses TRBV19 with TRBJ1-5; D may be TRBD1 (5 bases). The CDR3 runs 14 residues. CDR1 LNHDA and CDR2 SQIVND come from the germline V gene (reference sequence). V lost 3 bases to trimming and J lost 2 bases, with 8 bases between them. CDR3 nucleotides: TGTGCCAGTAGTATGTTAGGGGGCAATCAGCCCCAGCATTTT. It is translated as CASSMLGGNQPQHF.

A single count supports this clonotype. The chain has TRBV6-6 and TRBJ2-1, with 7 bases aligning to TRBD2. V was pared by 8 bases and J by 8 bases, with 12 bases of the junction left unmatched. CDR3 length equals 14 residues. In germline, CDR1 is MNHNY, CDR2 SVGAGI (reference sequence). CDR3 region: CASAPGGFLDEQFF. DNA of the CDR3: TGTGCCAGCGCCCCCGGGGGGTTTCTCGATGAGCAGTTCTTC.

The gene calls are TRBV9 and TRBJ2-3; 10 bases match TRBD2. Germline lookup yields CDR1 SGDLS and CDR2 YYNGEE. V lost 1 base to trimming and J lost 2 bases; unmatched junction nucleotides: 1. The CDR3 length is 15 residues. CDR3 DNA sequence: TGTGCCAGCAGCGTAAGCGGGAGGGCCACAGATACGCAGTATTTT. Residues: CASSVSGRATDTQYF.

This clonotype was seen more than once but under ten times. The rearrangement uses TRBV10-2 and TRBJ2-1; D might be TRBD1 (7 bases). The ends were cut back, 7 bases at V and 2 bases at J, with 15 bases in the middle. The CDR3 sequence is 15 residues long. Germline V gene sequence: CDR1 WSHSY, CDR2 SAAADI. CDR3 in DNA: TGCGCCAGCATTCCCCCAGGGGGGCCCTACAATGAGCAGTTCTTC. Its protein product is CASIPPGGPYNEQFF.

This chain links TRBV12-3 or TRBV12-4 with TRBJ1-4; the match to TRBD1 covers 8 bases. The CDR3 extends over 18 amino acids. With V trimmed by 6 bases and J by 8 bases, 20 bases remained unmatched. The CDR3 loop reads CASSPAAGQGAVQEKLFF. CDR3 nucleotides: TGTGCCAGCAGCCCGGCCGCGGGGCAGGGGGCCGTCCAAGAAAAACTGTTTTTT.

V and J are TRBV28 and TRBJ1-2; 7 nucleotides agree with TRBD1. J gave up 4 bases and V 2 bases, and 10 bases lay outside the gene matches. The CDR3 loop spans 16 amino acids. Per germline, CDR1 MDHEN and CDR2 SYDVKM. CDR3 protein: CASSLGVTGRAYGYTF. As DNA, the CDR3 is TGTGCCAGCAGTTTAGGGGTGACAGGGAGGGCCTATGGCTACACCTTC.